This TCR beta chain was captured by sequencing in a study of blood T cells in healthy people across ages. The length of the CDR3 is 15 residues. V shed 4 bases and J shed 5 bases, with 14 bases lying between them. CDR1 and CDR2 from the germline V gene are KGHDR and SFDVKD. Sample-barcoded 5' priming and a J-beta primer mix drove a second PCR of 7 to 11 cycles. TCRdb ran MiXCR on the 5' RACE reads and lists one entry per CDR3 protein. Of 700,000 or so distinct CDR3 sequences listed, about 24% are singletons. The sequence was collected from a man aged 65-85 years in good health. The sample taken for sequencing was blood. The V and J genes are TRBV24-1 and TRBJ2-1; the D gene could be TRBD1 or TRBD2 (5 bases each). The CDR3 region is CATSDRDLWDNEQFF. DNA of the CDR3: TGTGCCACCAGTGACCGGGACCTATGGGACAATGAGCAGTTCTTC.